The entry below describes one T cell receptor (beta chain). The target antigen is unknown. TCRdb's table, derived via immunoSEQ multiplex PCR, lists solely in-frame clones and lacks some. The sample has around 100,000 clones, approximately 87% seen once. The data were obtained in a study of OX40 agonist ivuxolimab in advanced cancers. Study information: It was ivuxolimab, an agonistic anti-OX40 (CD134) antibody, that patients were treated with.

Overall study findings and caveats: Partial responders treated at 0.1-3.0 mg/kg exhibited clonal expansion among the lowest measured.

This sequence was found in an adult with an advanced solid tumor such as melanoma, head and neck, liver or kidney cancer. Here the sequenced sample was CD4+ or CD8+ T cells sorted from blood, taken in a trial of the OX40 agonist ivuxolimab.

CDR3 amino acids: CASSIDPPRTGRGYTF. CDR3 nucleotide sequence: TGTGCCAGTAGTATAGATCCCCCTCGGACAGGGCGCGGCTACACCTTC. The chain carries TRBV19 and TRBJ1-2, with 8 nucleotides matching TRBD1. J was trimmed by 8 bases and V by 0 bases; bases with no gene match: 11. The CDR3 has 16 amino acids. CDR1 and CDR2 (germline): LNHDA, SQIVND (reference sequence).